These 27 T cell receptor beta chains originate from one sample sequenced in a study of T cell repertoires in cytomegalovirus infection. A single record per CDR3 protein comes from TCRdb applying MiXCR to the reads. The table lists hundreds of thousands of distinct CDR3 sequences, approximately 9.5% of them singletons, with around 4.5% in the top ten. Specimen: PBMCs. Source of these receptors: a human donor in good health (CMV status not recorded). Some clones in this sample may be carry-over from other donors' samples.

This rearrangement joins TRBV6-5 to TRBJ2-3, with D possibly matching TRBD2 (6 bases). The V gene lost 2 bases and the J gene lost 4 bases, with 10 bases spanning the gap. CDR3 length: 14 amino acids. Germline V gene data show CDR1 as MNHEY and CDR2 as SVGAGI. The CDR3 here is CASSYLGTSDTQYF. The DNA of the CDR3 is TGTGCCAGCAGTTACCTCGGGACTTCAGATACGCAGTATTTT.

This clonotype was counted at least ten times. This chain uses TRBV5-5 with TRBJ2-3; D might be TRBD2 (5 bases). Germline V CDR1 and CDR2: SGHKS, YYEKEE (reference sequence). V was pared by 4 bases and J by 4 bases, with 13 bases between. This CDR3 is built from 14 residues. CDR3: CASSLLTEADTQYF. CDR3 nucleotides: TGTGCCAGCAGCCTCTTAACGGAGGCAGATACGCAGTATTTT.

This clonotype occurred many times. The rearrangement links TRBV11-2 to TRBJ2-3, with 10 bases aligning to TRBD2. CDR3 length equals 17 residues. Germline CDR1 reads SGHAT; CDR2 reads FQNNGV. Unmatched junction bases numbered 8, after V lost 5 bases and J lost 0 bases. The CDR3 region has the DNA TGTGCCAGCAGCAGTAGCGGGGGGTGGAGAAGCACAGATACGCAGTATTTT. It translates to CASSSSGGWRSTDTQYF.

The table lists this clonotype with many counts. This chain links TRBV7-2 with TRBJ2-7; D might be TRBD2 (6 bases). This CDR3 is 15 amino acids long. Germline values: CDR1 SGHTA, CDR2 FQGNSA. The V end lost 1 base, the J end lost 2 bases, and 12 bases lay between the germline ends. CDR3 in amino acids: CASSLELRRAYEQYF. The CDR3 DNA is TGTGCCAGCAGCTTAGAGCTTAGGAGGGCCTACGAGCAGTACTTC.

This clonotype was picked up many times. Given a much more abundant clone one base away, this may be a read error. V is TRBV7-2 and J is TRBJ2-6; D is unclear. V dropped 5 bases and J dropped 0 bases, with 2 bases sitting between them. Germline V gene sequence: CDR1 SGHTA, CDR2 FQGNSA. This CDR3 is built from 13 residues. CDR3 amino acids: CASSVSGANVLTF. The CDR3 DNA reads TGTGCCAGCAGCGTCTCTGGGGCCAACGTCCTGACTTTC.

This chain connects TRBV7-9 to TRBJ1-5; possibly TRBD1 for D (5 bases). The ends were cut back, 5 bases at V and 3 bases at J, with 14 bases in the middle. Looked up from germline, CDR1 is SEHNR and CDR2 is FQNEAQ (reference sequence). This CDR3 is built from 15 residues. CDR3 coding DNA: TGTGCCAGCAGCCGAGGAGGGGTCGTCAATCAGCCCCAGCATTTT. This translates into CASSRGGVVNQPQHF.

The rearrangement uses TRBV12-3 or TRBV12-4 and TRBJ2-3; weak D call: TRBD2 (6 bases). Trimming took off 8 bases at V and 0 bases at J, with 15 bases between the two ends. The CDR3 spans 15 residues. The CDR3 region is CASLRGRGSTDTQYF. The CDR3 region has the DNA TGTGCCAGCCTCCGGGGGAGAGGCAGCACAGATACGCAGTATTTT.

This clonotype was found many times. The J gene is TRBJ1-1, the V gene TRBV7-9; TRBD1 might be the D (5 bases). The germline V gene has CDR1 SEHNR and CDR2 FQNEAQ (reference sequence). The V and J ends lost 1 base and 4 bases respectively, with 13 bases between them. The CDR3 has 15 residues. The CDR3 DNA reads TGTGCCAGCAGCTTAGAACCAGGGATGACCACTGAAGCTTTCTTT. Protein sequence: CASSLEPGMTTEAFF. The complete variable domain, with remaining parts taken from reference TRBV7-9 and TRBJ1-1, reads DTGVSQNPRHKITKRGQNVTFRCDPISEHNRLYWYRQTLGQGPEFLTYFQNEAQLEKSRLLSDRFSAERPKGSFSTLEIQRTEQGDSAMYLCASSLEPGMTTEAFFGQGTRLTVV.

The chain is built from TRBV6-2 or TRBV6-3 and TRBJ1-5; D uncertain. This CDR3 is 15 amino acids long. CDR1 and CDR2 (germline): MNHEY, SVGEGT. V lost 5 bases to trimming and J lost 6 bases, with 17 bases between them. CDR3 in amino acids: CASSPSAGGGQPQHF. The CDR3, as DNA: TGTGCCAGCAGTCCCTCCGCAGGAGGAGGTCAGCCCCAGCATTTT.

The chain's CDR3 is CSARVPRGVTYEQYF. For the CDR3, the DNA is TGCAGTGCTAGAGTTCCTCGGGGAGTAACCTACGAGCAGTACTTC. V usage is TRBV20-1 and J usage is TRBJ2-7, with D possibly TRBD2 on 5 matching bases. The germline CDR1 and CDR2 sequences are DFQATT and SNEGSKA (reference sequence). Trimming removed 1 base at V and 2 bases at J, with 15 bases between. The CDR3 sequence is 15 residues long.

This clonotype appeared many times. The gene calls are TRBV7-2 and TRBJ2-3; D is uncertain. The V gene's germline CDR1 is SGHTA and CDR2 FQGNSA. CDR3 length: 13 residues. V lost 1 base and J 4 bases, leaving 6 bases between the germline ends. The CDR3 loop is CASSLGRADTQYF. In nucleotides, the CDR3 is TGTGCCAGCAGCTTAGGGCGCGCAGATACGCAGTATTTT.

This clonotype came up many times. This chain connects TRBV7-2 to TRBJ2-1, with 11 positions matching TRBD2. V lost 6 bases to trimming and J lost 7 bases; unmatched junction nucleotides: 11. The CDR3 is made up of 16 amino acids. Germline V gene sequence: CDR1 SGHTA, CDR2 FQGNSA. The CDR3 DNA reads as TGTGCCAGCAGTTATAGGGGGACTAGCGGTGTTAATGAGCAGTTCTTC. Encoded protein: CASSYRGTSGVNEQFF.

V gene TRBV7-8 combines with J gene TRBJ1-5; D might be TRBD1 (5 bases). The CDR3 sequence is 16 residues long. The germline CDR1 and CDR2 sequences are SGHVS and FQNEAQ. V shed 3 bases and J shed 2 bases, with 14 bases lying between them. CDR3 in DNA: TGTGCCAGCAGCTTGCTAGGTACCAGGGGCAATCAGCCCCAGCATTTT. Translating gives CASSLLGTRGNQPQHF.

The table lists this clonotype with many counts. For the CDR3, the DNA is TGTGCCAGCACCCCCCGGGACAGGATCTCAGTCGAGCAGTACTTC. Translation gives CASTPRDRISVEQYF. The rearrangement joins TRBV6-5 to TRBJ2-7; 8 bases fit TRBD1. The germline V gene has CDR1 MNHEY and CDR2 SVGAGI. V was clipped by 7 bases and J by 6 bases; unmatched bases: 14. CDR3 length: 15 amino acids.

The chain has TRBV6-1 and TRBJ2-2, with D possibly being TRBD1 or TRBD2 (5 bases each). Germline loops: CDR1 MNHNS, CDR2 SASEGT. The CDR3 is 15 amino acids. Deletions cut 0 bases from V and 6 bases from J, with 11 bases between. CDR3 nucleotide sequence: TGTGCCAGCAGTGAAGCGCTCCAGGGAGCCGGGGAGCTGTTTTTT. This gives the protein CASSEALQGAGELFF.

This clonotype was counted at least ten times. V and J are TRBV7-2 and TRBJ2-7; 7 bases line up with TRBD2. Germline V gives CDR1 SGHTA, CDR2 FQGNSA. This CDR3 contains 12 residues. The ends lost 6 bases at V and 2 bases at J; junction bases unmatched: 1. CDR3 coding DNA: TGTGCCAGCAGGGCGGGAGCCTACGAGCAGTACTTC. Protein product: CASRAGAYEQYF.

Ten or more counts support this clonotype. The chain couples TRBV7-8 to TRBJ2-1; TRBD2 aligns across 9 bases. The CDR3 runs 16 residues. Germline V CDR1 and CDR2: SGHVS, FQNEAQ. Unmatched junction bases numbered 9, after V lost 5 bases and J lost 4 bases. CDR3 residues: CASSRPQRGAYNEQFF. The CDR3 DNA sequence: TGTGCCAGCAGCCGACCCCAGCGGGGGGCTTACAATGAGCAGTTCTTC.

This clonotype was counted ten times or more. This chain joins TRBV6-2 or TRBV6-3 and TRBJ2-5; D may match TRBD1 or TRBD2 (5 bases each). Trimming took 5 bases from V and 1 from J, leaving 14 bases between them. The CDR3 is 15 amino acids. Germline values: CDR1 MNHEY, CDR2 SVGEGT. The CDR3 coding sequence is TGTGCCAGCAGTAAACTTGGGACGGTCCAAGAGACCCAGTACTTC. This gives the protein CASSKLGTVQETQYF.

This clonotype showed up many times. This chain connects TRBV7-6 to TRBJ1-1; D gene uncertain. The length of the CDR3 is 14 residues. V shed 3 bases and J shed 5 bases, with 13 bases lying between them. Germline V gives CDR1 SGHVS, CDR2 FNYEAQ. CDR3 sequence reads: CASSFHAAATEAFF. In nucleotides, the CDR3 is TGTGCCAGCAGCTTTCATGCAGCGGCGACTGAAGCTTTCTTT.

This clonotype has ten or more counts. V is TRBV11-2 and J is TRBJ2-2; 14 bases align to TRBD2. CDR1 SGHAT and CDR2 FQNNGV come from the germline V gene. With V trimmed by 5 bases and J by 5 bases, 10 bases remained unmatched. The CDR3 loop spans 18 amino acids. The CDR3 sequence: CASSRSGTSGRRTGELFF. As DNA, the CDR3 is TGTGCCAGCAGCCGATCCGGGACTAGCGGGAGAAGGACCGGGGAGCTGTTTTTT.

In its sample, this clonotype was seen many times. The chain carries TRBV10-3 and TRBJ2-5, with D perhaps TRBD1 (5 bases). V lost 3 bases to trimming and J lost 4 bases, with 15 bases between them. Germline lookup yields CDR1 ENHRY and CDR2 SYGVKD. The CDR3 has 15 residues. The CDR3 here is CAISERQGPIETQYF. The CDR3 DNA is TGTGCCATCAGTGAAAGGCAGGGTCCTATAGAGACCCAGTACTTC.

This clonotype was seen ten or more times. The chain combines TRBV7-2 with TRBJ2-4; D possibly uses TRBD1 or TRBD2 (5 bases each). The V gene's germline CDR1 is SGHTA and CDR2 FQGNSA. V gave up 3 bases and J gave up 7 bases, with 19 bases separating them. The CDR3 totals 16 residues. CDR3 sequence (DNA): TGTGCCAGCAGCTTTTACGGGACGGCTGAAAAGAACATTCAGTACTTC. This encodes CASSFYGTAEKNIQYF.

The chain recombines TRBV6-2 or TRBV6-3 with TRBJ1-1; the D gene is possibly TRBD1 (5 bases). Germline values: CDR1 MNHEY, CDR2 SVGEGT. The CDR3 totals 13 residues. Trimming removed 5 bases at V and 5 bases at J, with 12 bases between. The CDR3 region has the DNA TGTGCCAGCAGTCGAGGTGACAGAACTGAAGCTTTCTTT. As protein: CASSRGDRTEAFF.

This chain links TRBV3-1 with TRBJ1-5, with D uncertain. This CDR3 spans 12 amino acids. Germline CDR1 reads LGHDT; CDR2 reads YNNKEL (reference sequence). The ends were cut back, 4 bases at V and 12 bases at J, with 13 bases in the middle. CDR3 sequence: CASSRLGEFQHF. The CDR3 DNA sequence: TGTGCCAGCAGCCGACTGGGAGAATTCCAGCATTTT.

In this sample, this clonotype turned up many times. The chain employs TRBV7-6 and TRBJ2-1; 8 bases line up with TRBD2. With V trimmed by 2 bases and J by 5 bases, 17 bases remained unmatched. The germline V gene encodes CDR1 SGHVS and CDR2 FNYEAQ. This CDR3 has 19 amino acids. CDR3 amino acids: CASSLTPGGGLRLDNEQFF. The CDR3 bases are TGTGCCAGCAGCTTAACGCCCGGGGGGGGCCTACGCCTGGACAATGAGCAGTTCTTC.

This clonotype has ten or more counts. The chain recombines TRBV6-2 or TRBV6-3 with TRBJ2-1; TRBD2 matches at 8 bases. V was clipped by 0 bases and J by 3 bases; unmatched bases: 7. The CDR3 runs to 17 residues. The germline V gene encodes CDR1 MNHEY and CDR2 SVGEGT. The CDR3 spells CASSYSPVAGLYNEQFF. For the CDR3, the DNA is TGTGCCAGCAGTTACTCGCCAGTAGCGGGGCTCTACAATGAGCAGTTCTTC.

This clonotype was picked up many times. The genes are TRBV7-2 and TRBJ1-1; D is possibly TRBD1 (6 bases). Germline V gives CDR1 SGHTA, CDR2 FQGNSA. V lost 6 bases to trimming and J lost 1 base, with 12 bases between them. The CDR3 length is 14 residues. CDR3 sequence: CASSMDRTNTEAFF. The CDR3 DNA sequence: TGTGCCAGCAGTATGGACAGAACGAACACTGAAGCTTTCTTT. The whole variable domain, remainder taken from reference TRBV7-2 and TRBJ1-1, is GAGVSQSPSNKVTEKGKDVELRCDPISGHTALYWYRQSLGQGLEFLIYFQGNSAPDKSGLPSDRFSAERTGGSVSTLTIQRTQQEDSAVYLCASSMDRTNTEAFFGQGTRLTVV.